This is a list of T cell receptor beta chains from one sample in a study of blood T cells in healthy people across ages. In TCRdb, the 5' RACE reads were re-called with MiXCR into one record per CDR3 protein. The sample lists roughly 1.6 million distinct CDR3 sequences; roughly 32% were seen once. Sequencing used blood. Receptors originate from a woman in her 30s in good health. Each CDR3 is given with its conserved first and last residue. D genes are given only for firm matches. Size is stated for part of the rows, as once, few or many counts, or as a class when the clone is expanded.

TRBJ2-3	-	TRBV28	TRBD2	19	TGTGCCAGCAGTTTGCCGGGACTAGCGGGAGGGAAAAGTACAGATACGCAGTATTTT	CASSLPGLAGGKSTDTQYF
TRBJ2-5	-	TRBV15	-	16	TGTGCCACCAGCAGAGATCCTACCGGAGGAGGGGAGACCCAGTACTTC	CATSRDPTGGGETQYF
TRBJ2-4	-	TRBV7-2	-	15	TGTGCCAGCAGCGGCCGGGACCGGGTTGAAAACATTCAGTACTTC	CASSGRDRVENIQYF
TRBJ1-2	-	TRBV5-1	-	14	TGCGCCAGCAGCTTGGCCCAGGCGACCTATGGCTACACCTTC	CASSLAQATYGYTF
TRBJ2-5	few	TRBV12-3/TRBV12-4	TRBD1	15	TGTGCCAGCAGTTCCCTACAGGGGGCCGGAGAGACCCAGTACTTC	CASSSLQGAGETQYF
TRBJ2-5	-	TRBV24-1	TRBD2	15	TGTGCCACCAGTGATTGGGAGGGAGCGGGAGAGACCCAGTACTTC	CATSDWEGAGETQYF
TRBJ2-6	-	TRBV6-1	TRBD2	16	TGTGCCAGCACCGGGACTAGCGGCTCTGGGGCCAACGTCCTGACTTTC	CASTGTSGSGANVLTF
TRBJ2-1	many	TRBV29-1	-	17	TGCAGCGTTCGCGACGTGGGGGGATCGATCATCTACAATGAGCAGTTCTTC	CSVRDVGGSIIYNEQFF
TRBJ2-3	-	TRBV20-1	-	15	TGCGGTGCTAGAGTGGTGTCACTAGGGACGGTTACGCAGTATTTT	CGARVVSLGTVTQYF
TRBJ1-5	-	TRBV6-1	-	14	TGTGCCAGCAGAATCGACGGCGACTTTAGCCCCCAGCATTTT	CASRIDGDFSPQHF
TRBJ2-7	few	TRBV7-6	TRBD1	15	TGTGCCAGCAGCATCGGACAGGGGGCGTCGGGGGAGCAGTACTTC	CASSIGQGASGEQYF
TRBJ2-7	few	TRBV27	TRBD2	16	TGTGCCAGCAGTTCTCAACCGGGACTAGTTGGTAACGAGCAGTACTTC	CASSSQPGLVGNEQYF
TRBJ2-2	-	TRBV3-1	-	15	TGTGCCAGCAGTTCCGGGACTCTAAGCACCGGGGAGCTGTTTTTT	CASSSGTLSTGELFF